Listed below are T cell receptor beta chains from one sample, sequenced in a study of T cell responses to AZD1222 COVID-19 vaccine. Some clones are missing from TCRdb's copy, which holds only in-frame ones; the method was immunoSEQ multiplex PCR. The sample has about 150,000 clones, about 91% seen once; the top ten hold approximately 3.6%. The sample was peripheral blood, taken on day 0 of MenACWY control vaccination. All receptors come from an adult in good health. CDR3s leave out the opening cysteine and the closing phenylalanine or tryptophan. The D gene is left open where the match is weak.

length	V	D	J	CDR3
15	TRBV6-1	TRBD1	TRBJ1-1	ASSVGTGGGGNTEAF
11	TRBV19	TRBD2	TRBJ2-7	ASSTAFGREQY
13	TRBV6-2/TRBV6-3	.	TRBJ2-1	ASSHSGGGTNEQF
14	TRBV5-4	TRBD2	TRBJ2-5	ASSPLSGSSGETQY
15	TRBV10-3	TRBD1	TRBJ1-1	AISDENRGRGVTEAF
10	TRBV29-1	TRBD1	TRBJ1-1	SAGDSNTEAF
12	TRBV27	.	TRBJ1-2	ASSPLRPEGGYT
14	TRBV4-1	TRBD1	TRBJ1-1	ASSRGQGAGNTEAF
11	TRBV7-2	.	TRBJ1-3	ASSEDAGNTIY
11	TRBV6-5	.	TRBJ1-5	ASSGTGDQPQH
12	TRBV5-1	TRBD2	TRBJ2-1	ASSGLAGANEQF
10	TRBV9	.	TRBJ1-3	AGRGGGSTIY
10	TRBV5-1	.	TRBJ1-2	ASSLEGYGYT
13	TRBV6-5	.	TRBJ2-1	ASSFLDGSYNEQF
12	TRBV2	TRBD1	TRBJ1-4	ASTRDRFNEKLF
12	TRBV24-1	.	TRBJ1-4	ATSDAGGNEKLF
13	TRBV27	TRBD2	TRBJ2-7	ASSLVTSGSGEQY
15	TRBV5-4	.	TRBJ1-3	ASSLNPGKRGGNTIY
13	TRBV7-2	TRBD1	TRBJ2-1	ASSDYRGLKGTQF
14	TRBV6-2/TRBV6-3	.	TRBJ2-7	ASSYSGPRAANEQY
11	TRBV12-3/TRBV12-4	.	TRBJ1-1	ASSLGGNAEAF
11	TRBV3-1/TRBV3-2	TRBD1	TRBJ1-1	ASSRQGASEAF
11	TRBV18	.	TRBJ2-5	ASSRGIQETQY
12	TRBV14	TRBD2	TRBJ2-3	ASSLGLAGYTQY
12	TRBV27	TRBD1	TRBJ1-2	ASSRQGEGYGYT
15	TRBV29-1	TRBD1	TRBJ1-2	SVEDRRQGAGGAGYT
15	TRBV3-1/TRBV3-2	.	TRBJ1-4	ASSQARLGQGIEKLF
11	TRBV7-2	TRBD1	TRBJ1-4	ASSLDRAEKLF
11	TRBV10-3	.	TRBJ1-1	ATGPLGGTEAF
13	TRBV6-5	TRBD1	TRBJ2-2	ASSKQGANTGELF
12	TRBV4-3	.	TRBJ2-5	ASSQVAWGETQY
12	TRBV24-1	.	TRBJ2-1	ATSDSWAYNEQF
11	TRBV2	TRBD1	TRBJ1-1	ASTPGQGTEAF
12	TRBV27	.	TRBJ1-1	ASSFRGKNTEAF
13	TRBV7-2	.	TRBJ1-1	ASSFRAGMNTEAF
12	TRBV6-5	.	TRBJ1-1	ASTRPPGGAEAF
10	TRBV11-3	.	TRBJ2-7	ASSLAPYEQY
15	TRBV18	TRBD1	TRBJ1-6	ASSPTQMDRGASPLH
11	TRBV7-2	.	TRBJ1-2	ASAPETSYGYT
8	TRBV2	.	TRBJ2-5	ASSRQTQY
13	TRBV7-3	TRBD2	TRBJ2-3	ASSASSGYADTQY
9	TRBV2	.	TRBJ2-5	ASKFQETQY
12	TRBV18	.	TRBJ2-5	ASSPTGRQETQY
13	TRBV5-1	.	TRBJ2-3	ASSLTSTSTDTQY
13	TRBV13	TRBD1	TRBJ2-7	ASSLTRDRAYEQY
12	TRBV7-2	.	TRBJ1-1	ASSLSRYFTEAF
12	TRBV19	.	TRBJ1-1	ASSIGRADTEAF
10	TRBV11-3	.	TRBJ1-1	ASSLGTGEAF
13	TRBV7-3	.	TRBJ2-2	ASSPQASGSGELF
13	TRBV5-1	.	TRBJ2-5	ASSLVSGWEKTQY
13	TRBV28	.	TRBJ1-3	ASSLFGASGNTIY
13	TRBV5-1	TRBD1	TRBJ2-6	ASGQGSSGANVLT
12	TRBV6-5	.	TRBJ1-2	ASSSPGGNYGYT
9	TRBV20-1	.	TRBJ2-2	SADLTGELF
11	TRBV12-3/TRBV12-4	TRBD2	TRBJ2-1	ASTLSGANEQF
12	TRBV29-1	TRBD1	TRBJ1-5	SVITGGGNQPQH
11	TRBV6-6	TRBD1	TRBJ1-2	ASRLGTGYGYT